The following is a T cell receptor (beta chain) sequence with its context. Its antigen is unknown. The data are from a study of shared clonotypes between healthy human individuals. Study details: The people who gave samples were a couple of women and three men aged 18 to 49. Findings and limits, study-wide: Tissues were not sampled, only blood, and their repertoires likely differ. How much donors shared clonotypes was expected to be affected by sequencing depth.

Germline CDR1 SGHTA, CDR2 FQGNSA. Losses at the gene ends were 6 bases for V and 7 bases for J; bases not matched to a gene: 7. The CDR3 totals 16 residues. This table comes from immunoSEQ multiplex PCR, and its TCRdb copy is limited to in-frame clones, with some not included. The sample lists almost 750,000 clones, roughly 72% occurring once. Input material: memory CD4+ T cells sorted from blood. Subset: CD45RA-negative fraction. The genes are TRBV7-2 and TRBJ2-2; TRBD2 matches 14 bases. The sequence came from a woman in her twenties or thirties in good health. The CDR3 loop is CASRKGLAGVNGELFF. CDR3 nucleotides: TGTGCCAGCAGGAAGGGACTAGCGGGAGTAAACGGGGAGCTGTTTTTT.